Listed below are T cell receptor beta chains from one sample, sequenced in a study of T-cell reconstitution after alpha-beta-depleted transplantation in children. TCRdb recomputed calls from the PCR reads with MiXCR, one row per CDR3 protein. This repertoire shows around 680,000 distinct CDR3 sequences, roughly 17% found once; its top ten account for under 1.2%. The sample consisted of PBMCs from the stem cell graft donor, taken from the stem cell graft. Receptors were obtained from a human donor who donated a stem cell graft to a child with acute myeloid leukemia. Each CDR3 is given with its conserved first and last residue. D genes are given only for firm matches. Expanded clones are given a class, and other clones once, few, many or no size at all.

j_call v_call d_call clone_size cdr3_nt cdr3_aa
TRBJ1-2 TRBV7-8 TRBD1 NA TGTGCCAGCAGCTTGGGGACAGGCCGTAACTATGGCTACACCTTC CASSLGTGRNYGYTF
TRBJ1-2 TRBV5-1 NA NA TGCGCCAGCAGCTTGGGAAGAGGGAGTTGGAATGGCTACACCTTC CASSLGRGSWNGYTF
TRBJ1-4 TRBV20-1 NA many TGCAGTGCTAACCCCGGGGTGGGATTTAATGAAAAACTGTTTTTT CSANPGVGFNEKLFF
TRBJ2-6 TRBV9 NA few TGTGCCAGCAGCGTAGAGGAGGCCAACGTCCTGACTTTC CASSVEEANVLTF
TRBJ2-7 TRBV20-1 NA many TGCAGTGCTACACGGACGGGGGTGGGAGAGCAGTACTTC CSATRTGVGEQYF
TRBJ2-3 TRBV20-1 NA many TGCAGTGCTCCGAGGCGCGGGTGGCGAGATACGCAGTATTTT CSAPRRGWRDTQYF
TRBJ2-5 TRBV20-1 NA many TGCAGTGCCTCACGGTACCAAGAGACCCAGTACTTC CSASRYQETQYF
TRBJ2-3 TRBV12-3/TRBV12-4 TRBD2 many TGTGCCAGCAGTTACCTAGCGGGGAGCACAGATACGCAGTATTTT CASSYLAGSTDTQYF
TRBJ2-3 TRBV11-3 NA NA TGTGCCAGCACCCTGGCCGGCTGGGGGTACTACGGGAGCAGCACAGATACGCAGTATTTT CASTLAGWGYYGSSTDTQYF
TRBJ2-5 TRBV11-3 NA few TGTGCCAGCAGCTTTACTTCGGGGCGGGAGACCCAGTACTTC CASSFTSGRETQYF
TRBJ1-5 TRBV20-1 NA NA TGCAGTGCTAGAGACCGGAGTAGGGGCGATCAGCCCCAGCATTTT CSARDRSRGDQPQHF
TRBJ1-2 TRBV4-3 NA few TGCGCCAGCAGCCAAGAAGGTCGACCCGGGGTTGGCTACACCTTC CASSQEGRPGVGYTF